This T cell receptor (delta chain) was identified in a study of gamma-delta T cells after stem cell transplantation. TCRdb reprocessed the RT-PCR reads using CATT. The table shows around 1,700 delta-chain clones, with just over 45% occurring only once. The TCR sequence derives from a human donor. It is not recorded whose cells these are; they may come from a transplant donor. The sequencing input was gamma-delta T cells.

The CDR3 bases are TGTGCCTGTGACACTCTGGGGGATACCCGAACGAAACTCATCTTT. Protein sequence: CACDTLGDTRTKLIF. This chain uses TRDV2 with TRDJ1, with TRDD3 identical over 11 bases. There are 15 residues in the CDR3. V was clipped by 1 base and J by 8 bases; unmatched bases: 8. Looked up from germline, CDR1 is GEAIGNYY and CDR2 is EKD.